These T cell receptor beta chains were read from a single sample in a study of cytomegalovirus exposure and HLA in healthy donors. The protocol was immunoSEQ multiplex PCR, while the TCRdb copy is restricted to in-frame clones and leaves out a portion. The data hold fewer than 200,000 clones, with roughly 80% observed a single time. Sequencing input: PBMCs. These receptors came from a male donor in good health and CMV-seronegative. CDR3s include the opening cysteine and the closing phenylalanine or tryptophan. A D gene is named only where the DNA matches it firmly. Clone size appears in some rows only: once, few, many, or a class for an expanded clone.

d_gene | j_gene | abundance | v_gene | CDR3nt | CDR3aa
TRBD2 | TRBJ2-1 | few | TRBV5-4 | TGTGCCAGCAGCAAGACTAGCGGGGAGTACAATGAGCAGTTCTTC | CASSKTSGEYNEQFF
TRBD1 | TRBJ1-6 | . | TRBV19 | TGTGCCAGTAGAAGGGGGCGGGATTCACCCCTCCACTTT | CASRRGRDSPLHF
TRBD1 | TRBJ2-3 | . | TRBV11-2 | TGTGCCAGCAGCTTGCGACAGGGCCATAGCACAGATACGCAGTATTTT | CASSLRQGHSTDTQYF
TRBD1 | TRBJ2-3 | . | TRBV6-6 | TGTGCCAGCACGACAGGGTGGGAAGATACGCAGTATTTT | CASTTGWEDTQYF
. | TRBJ1-1 | . | TRBV12-5 | TGTGCTAGTGGTTTTGGAATAGCAGGGGTGGAAAAGGGTGAAGCTTTCTTT | CASGFGIAGVEKGEAFF
. | TRBJ2-1 | . | TRBV6-5 | TGTGCCAGCAGCTTCCTCCCAGTATCCTACAATGAGCAGTTCTTC | CASSFLPVSYNEQFF
. | TRBJ2-1 | . | TRBV5-1 | TGCGCCAGCAGCTCTCAGCCCGGGTATACGGCCTACAATGAGCAGTTCTTC | CASSSQPGYTAYNEQFF
. | TRBJ1-5 | . | TRBV11-1 | TGTGCCAGCAGCTCCCCGACAGGAAGCATTGCGAGCAATCAGCCCCAGCATTTT | CASSSPTGSIASNQPQHF
. | TRBJ2-3 | . | TRBV14 | TGTGCCAGCAGCCAAGGCGTATATCGCACAGATACGCAGTATTTT | CASSQGVYRTDTQYF
. | TRBJ1-1 | . | TRBV6-1 | TGTGCCTCAAAGGCAGGGGTGAACACTGAAGCTTTCTTT | CASKAGVNTEAFF
. | TRBJ2-3 | . | TRBV18 | TGTGCCAGCTTGAATACAGCCACAGATACGCAGTATTTT | CASLNTATDTQYF
. | TRBJ2-1 | . | TRBV5-1 | TGCGCCAGCAGCTTGGGTCCTAGCCCGGATGAGCAGTTCTTC | CASSLGPSPDEQFF
TRBD1 | TRBJ1-5 | once | TRBV19 | TGTGCCAGTAGTCCGGGACAGGGCTGGGGAGAGCCCCAGCATTTT | CASSPGQGWGEPQHF
. | TRBJ1-4 | few | TRBV6-5 | TGTGCCAGCAGTTACTCGGCTCCGTTATATGAAAAACTGTTTTTT | CASSYSAPLYEKLFF
. | TRBJ1-2 | . | TRBV7-2 | TGTGCCAGCAGCTTAACCGGGGATTGGTACGGCTACACCTTC | CASSLTGDWYGYTF
. | TRBJ1-3 | . | TRBV9 | TGTGCCAGCAGCGTAGCTACGGGTCCTGGAAACACCATATATTTT | CASSVATGPGNTIYF
TRBD1 | TRBJ2-7 | . | TRBV27 | TGTGCCAGCAGTTCAGGGGGCGCACTCTACGAGCAGTACTTC | CASSSGGALYEQYF
. | TRBJ1-6 | few | TRBV4-1 | TGCGCCAGCAGCCAGGGTCCCGGAGGGAACGGGTATAATTCACCCCTCCACTTT | CASSQGPGGNGYNSPLHF
TRBD1 | TRBJ1-5 | . | TRBV11-2 | TGTGCCAGCAGCCGTACAGGGGGCGATCAGCCCCAGCATTTT | CASSRTGGDQPQHF
. | TRBJ1-4 | . | TRBV4-2 | TGTGCCAGCAGCCAAGGCCAGGGTTGGGAAAAACTGTTTTTT | CASSQGQGWEKLFF
. | TRBJ1-4 | . | TRBV7-2 | TGTGCCAGCAGCCTGAGGACACAGAGAGATGAAAAACTGTTTTTT | CASSLRTQRDEKLFF
. | TRBJ2-7 | . | TRBV4-3 | TGCGCCAGCAGCCAAGAGGCGGGACAGTTTTACGAGCAGTACTTC | CASSQEAGQFYEQYF
. | TRBJ2-4 | . | TRBV10-2 | TGCGCCAGCAGGGGGGAGGCAGCCAAAAACAGTCAGTACTTC | CASRGEAAKNSQYF
. | TRBJ2-7 | once | TRBV29-1 | TGCAGCGTCACGTTATTCTCCTACGAGCAGTACTTC | CSVTLFSYEQYF
. | TRBJ2-5 | . | TRBV23-1 | TGCGCCAGCAGTCAAGGGCCCTTAACAGGGCGCCAAGAGACCCAGTACTTC | CASSQGPLTGRQETQYF
. | TRBJ2-2 | . | TRBV7-8 | TGTGCCAGCAGCCCCTTCCAGGCGACCACCGGGGAGCTGTTTTTT | CASSPFQATTGELFF